Listed here are 6 T cell receptor beta chains from one sample, sequenced in a study of blood T cell repertoires in COVID-19. Assay used: immunoSEQ multiplex PCR; TCRdb lists only in-frame clones, some missing. The sample lists just over 35,000 clones, more than 80% occurring once. Sequencing used peripheral blood. These receptors originate from a human donor in a cohort sampled during active or convalescent COVID-19. The donor label of this sample is uncertain.

The chain combines TRBV18 with TRBJ2-3; a possible D gene is TRBD1 (6 bases). The CDR3 contains 13 residues. CDR1 and CDR2 (germline): KGHSH, LQKENI. V lost 4 bases and J lost 6, with 11 bases in between. Written as DNA, the CDR3 is TGTGCCAGCTCACGAGCTCAGGGGGATACGCAGTATTTT. Residues: CASSRAQGDTQYF.

This clone was picked up a small number of times. The chain employs TRBV7-2 and TRBJ2-3, with 7 bases identical to TRBD1. This CDR3 comprises 15 residues. With V trimmed by 0 bases and J by 2 bases, 2 bases remained unmatched. In germline, CDR1 is SGHTA, CDR2 FQGNSA. The CDR3 nucleotides are TGTGCCAGCAGCTTAGCAGACAGGGCCACAGATACGCAGTATTTT. Encoded protein: CASSLADRATDTQYF.

The chain combines TRBV13 with TRBJ1-2, with TRBD1 matching 7 bases. The junction had 6 bases not matched to a gene; V was cut back by 0 bases and J by 8 bases. The CDR3 has 14 residues. The germline gives CDR1 PRHDT, CDR2 FYEKMQ (reference sequence). The CDR3 DNA follows: TGTGCCAGCAGCTTAGGGACAGGGAAGAGGGGCTACACCTTC. The encoded protein is CASSLGTGKRGYTF.

The chain carries TRBV9 and TRBJ2-1, with 9 bases lining up with TRBD2. Germline V lookup: CDR1 SGDLS, CDR2 YYNGEE. This CDR3 has 15 amino acids. The V segment lost 3 bases and the J segment 8 bases; nucleotides outside the gene matches: 9. CDR3 sequence (DNA): TGTGCCAGCAGCGCTTTAGCGGGAGATGGCGATGAGCAGTTCTTC. Protein: CASSALAGDGDEQFF.

This sequence joins TRBV11-2 and TRBJ2-2; 7 positions match TRBD1. Germline CDR1 is SGHAT and CDR2 is FQNNGV. V lost 5 bases to trimming and J lost 2 bases; unmatched junction nucleotides: 5. The CDR3 has 15 residues. DNA of the CDR3: TGTGCCAGCAGCCGAGGGGGCAGCAACACCGGGGAGCTGTTTTTT. Its translation: CASSRGGSNTGELFF. Variable domain in full (rest from reference TRBV11-2 and TRBJ2-2): EAGVAQSPRYKIIEKRQSVAFWCNPISGHATLYWYQQILGQGPKLLIQFQNNGVVDDSQLPKDRFSAERLKGVDSTLKIQPAKLEDSAVYLCASSRGGSNTGELFFGEGSRLTVL.

The chain couples TRBV2 to TRBJ2-1, with a tentative D call TRBD1 (5 bases). The CDR3 spans 11 residues. Germline V gene lookup returns CDR1 SNHLY and CDR2 FYNNEI. V lost 4 bases, J lost 7 bases, and 5 bases lay in between. The DNA for the CDR3 is TGTGCCAGCAGTGCAGGGAATGAGCAGTTCTTC. Residues: CASSAGNEQFF. Using reference TRBV2 and TRBJ2-1 for the parts outside the CDR3, the full variable domain is EPEVTQTPSHQVTQMGQEVILRCVPISNHLYFYWYRQILGQKVEFLVSFYNNEISEKSEIFDDQFSVERPDGSNFTLKIRSTKLEDSAMYFCASSAGNEQFFGPGTRLTVL.